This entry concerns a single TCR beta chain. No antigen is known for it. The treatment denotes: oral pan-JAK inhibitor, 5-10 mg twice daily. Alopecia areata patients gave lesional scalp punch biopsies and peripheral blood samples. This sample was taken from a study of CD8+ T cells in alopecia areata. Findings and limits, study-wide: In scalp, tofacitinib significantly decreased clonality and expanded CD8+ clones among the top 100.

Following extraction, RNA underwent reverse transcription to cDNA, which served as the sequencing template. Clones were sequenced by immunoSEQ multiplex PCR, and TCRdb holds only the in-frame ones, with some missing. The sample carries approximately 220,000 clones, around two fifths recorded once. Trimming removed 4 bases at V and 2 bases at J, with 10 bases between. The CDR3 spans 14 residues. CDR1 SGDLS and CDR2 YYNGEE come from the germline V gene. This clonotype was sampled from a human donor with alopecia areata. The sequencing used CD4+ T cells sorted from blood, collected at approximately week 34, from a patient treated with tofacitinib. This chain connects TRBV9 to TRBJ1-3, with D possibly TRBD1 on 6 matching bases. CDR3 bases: TGTGCCAGCAGCCGGGGGGCTGCTGGAAACACCATATATTTT. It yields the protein CASSRGAAGNTIYF. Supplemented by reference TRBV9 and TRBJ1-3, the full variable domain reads DSGVTQTPKHLITATGQRVTLRCSPRSGDLSVYWYQQSLDQGLQFLIQYYNGEERAKGNILERFSAQQFPDLHSELNLSSLELGDSALYFCASSRGAAGNTIYFGEGSWLTVV.